The entry below describes one T cell receptor (beta chain). V lost 10 bases, J lost 8 bases, and 13 bases stayed unmatched. CDR1 and CDR2 from the germline V gene are MNHEY and SVGAGI. This CDR3 contains 15 residues. The sample comes from a study of CD8 T cells in Susac syndrome. RNA, at about 0.5 to 1 ug, was reverse transcribed with random hexamers. A single record per CDR3 protein comes from TCRdb applying MiXCR to the immunoSEQ multiplex PCR reads. Of 150,000 to 200,000 distinct CDR3 sequences detected, roughly 90% appear once; the ten largest clones hold about 0.1%. The clonotype comes from a human donor with Susac syndrome. This chain joins TRBV6-5 and TRBJ2-1, with 11 bases aligning to TRBD2. Sequenced material: CD4+ T cells from PBMCs. This CDR3 reads CATHSGGASRYEQFF. The DNA for the CDR3 is TGTGCCACCCATAGCGGGGGGGCGTCTAGGTATGAGCAGTTCTTC.